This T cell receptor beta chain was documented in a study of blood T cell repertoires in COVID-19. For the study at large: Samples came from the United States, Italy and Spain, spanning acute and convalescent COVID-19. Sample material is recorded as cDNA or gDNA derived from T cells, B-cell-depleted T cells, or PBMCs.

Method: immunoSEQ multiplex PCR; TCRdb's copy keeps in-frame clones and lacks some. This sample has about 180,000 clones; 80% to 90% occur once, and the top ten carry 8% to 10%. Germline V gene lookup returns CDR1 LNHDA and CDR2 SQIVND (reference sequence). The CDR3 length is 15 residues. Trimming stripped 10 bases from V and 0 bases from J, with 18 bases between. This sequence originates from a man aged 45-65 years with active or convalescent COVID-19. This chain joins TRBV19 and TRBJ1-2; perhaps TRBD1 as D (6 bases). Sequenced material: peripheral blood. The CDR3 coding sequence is TGTGCCACCCTCCTTCGACAGGACTCTAACTATGGCTACACCTTC. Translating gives CATLLRQDSNYGYTF.